The TCR beta chain described here comes from a study of blood T cell repertoires in COVID-19. Generated by immunoSEQ multiplex PCR, the TCRdb table keeps only in-frame clones and is missing some. The sample lists 250,000 or so clones, about 80% occurring once. Everyone who took part was 18 to 89 years old, and they came from 24 US areas. The sequence derives from a man over 45 who had recovered from COVID-19. Sequenced material: PBMCs or T cells enriched from blood (not recorded which).

CDR3 in DNA: TGTGCCATCAGTGAGCCGACAGGGGGTAATGAAAAACTGTTTTTT. Protein sequence: CAISEPTGGNEKLFF. This sequence joins TRBV10-3 and TRBJ1-4, with 9 bases matching TRBD1. The CDR3 runs to 15 residues. The germline CDR1 and CDR2 sequences are ENHRY and SYGVKD. The V and J ends lost 2 bases and 4 bases, in that order; junction bases with no gene match: 2.